This T cell receptor beta chain was documented in a study of blood T cell repertoires in COVID-19. Across the whole study: Spain, Italy and the United States supplied samples that represented acute and convalescent COVID-19. From T cells, B-cell-depleted T cells, or PBMCs came the material, which was cDNA or gDNA.

Original processing notes: Estimation of nucleated cell counts was performed using reference gene primer amplification. Here immunoSEQ multiplex PCR was the method, and the copy in TCRdb shows in-frame clones only, minus some. V and J calls and clone size are copied from that table; D and trimming were computed from the DNA. There are over 45,000 clones in the sample; 80% to 90% occur only once, and about 7% lies in the top ten. Germline CDR1 LNHDA, CDR2 SQIVND (reference sequence). The germline V and J ends were trimmed by 6 bases and 0 bases, with 11 bases remaining between them. The CDR3 length is 14 residues.

The TCR was taken from a man between 40 and 49 years old with acute or convalescent COVID-19. Sequencing input: peripheral blood. The chain has TRBV19 and TRBJ1-1, with D perhaps TRBD1 (6 bases). CDR3 nucleotide sequence: TGTGCCAGTAGGAGGACAGACATGAACACTGAAGCTTTCTTT. Protein product: CASRRTDMNTEAFF.